This TCR beta chain was sequenced during a study of T cells in Graves' hyperthyroidism and ophthalmopathy. Overall study context: The blood sample was taken at first diagnosis, before treatment began. General study findings and limits: Blood also showed most of the thyroid clonotypes that were expanded above 0.001.

Enrolled ophthalmopathy patients presented with a Clinical Activity Score of at least 3, a NOSPECS grade of at least 4, and disease duration under 3 months. Exclusion criteria comprised uncontrolled infection, other autoimmune disease, pregnancy or lactation. Using RNA transcripts as the source, TCR beta CDR3 regions were amplified. Initially, a first-round RT-PCR of the TCR CDR3 employed the HTBI primer set. Each CDR3 protein is one row after TCRdb ran MiXCR on the multiplex PCR reads. The data contain some 320,000 distinct CDR3 sequences, about 13% of them singletons. This clonotype was recorded a few times. The antigen remains undetermined. This CDR3 is built from 14 residues. Germline values: CDR1 SGHRS, CDR2 YFSETQ. V lost 2 bases and J 0 bases, leaving 9 bases between the germline ends.

The rearrangement joins TRBV5-1 to TRBJ2-7; D gene unclear. The TCR sequence derives from a woman in her thirties or forties with Graves' ophthalmopathy. The sequenced material came from blood. This CDR3 is CASSLGATSYEQYF. CDR3 bases: TGCGCCAGCAGCTTAGGCGCGACCTCCTACGAGCAGTACTTC.